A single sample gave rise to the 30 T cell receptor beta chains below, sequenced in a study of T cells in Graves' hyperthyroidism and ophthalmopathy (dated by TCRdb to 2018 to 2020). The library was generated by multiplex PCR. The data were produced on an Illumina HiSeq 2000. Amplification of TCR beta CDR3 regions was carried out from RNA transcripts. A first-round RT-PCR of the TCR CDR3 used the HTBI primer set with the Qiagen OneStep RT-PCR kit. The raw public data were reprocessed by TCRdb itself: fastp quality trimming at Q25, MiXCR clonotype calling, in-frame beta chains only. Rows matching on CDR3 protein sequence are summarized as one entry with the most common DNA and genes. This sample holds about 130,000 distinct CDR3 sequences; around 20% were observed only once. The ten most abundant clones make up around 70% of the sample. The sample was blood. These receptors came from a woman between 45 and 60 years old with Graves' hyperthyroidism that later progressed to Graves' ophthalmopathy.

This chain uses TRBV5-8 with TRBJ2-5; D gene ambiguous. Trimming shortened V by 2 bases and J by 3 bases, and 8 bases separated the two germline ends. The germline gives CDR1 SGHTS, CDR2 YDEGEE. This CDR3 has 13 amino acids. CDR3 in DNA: TGTGCCAGCAGCTTTGTTCAGGAAGAGACCCAGTACTTC. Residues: CASSFVQEETQYF.

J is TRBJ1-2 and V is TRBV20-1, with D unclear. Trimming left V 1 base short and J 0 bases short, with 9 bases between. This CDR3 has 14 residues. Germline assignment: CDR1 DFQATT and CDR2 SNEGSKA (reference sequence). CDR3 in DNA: TGCAGTGCTAGAGTGAGAGTCACTAACTATGGCTACACCTTC. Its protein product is CSARVRVTNYGYTF.

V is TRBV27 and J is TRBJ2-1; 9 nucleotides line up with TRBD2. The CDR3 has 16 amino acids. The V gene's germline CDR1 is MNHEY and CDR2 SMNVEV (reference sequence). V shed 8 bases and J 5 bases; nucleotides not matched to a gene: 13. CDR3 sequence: CASHVGREGPNNEQFF. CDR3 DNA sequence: TGTGCCAGCCACGTGGGGCGGGAGGGCCCAAACAATGAGCAGTTCTTC.

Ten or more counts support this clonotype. For the CDR3, the DNA is TGTGCCAGCAGCCAGGGACTAGCGGGAGTCTACGAGCAGTACTTC. It specifies CASSQGLAGVYEQYF. The chain uses TRBV7-9 and TRBJ2-7; TRBD2 agrees at 14 bases. This CDR3 is 15 amino acids long. With V trimmed by 5 bases and J by 3 bases, 3 bases remained unmatched. Germline CDR1 is SEHNR and CDR2 is FQNEAQ (reference sequence).

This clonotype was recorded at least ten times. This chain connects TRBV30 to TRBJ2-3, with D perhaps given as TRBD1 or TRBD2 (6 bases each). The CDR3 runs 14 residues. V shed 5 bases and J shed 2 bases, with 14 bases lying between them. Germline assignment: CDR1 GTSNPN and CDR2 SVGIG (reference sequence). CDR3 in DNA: TGTGCCTGGCAAGGGGGGAGTCACACAGATACGCAGTATTTT. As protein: CAWQGGSHTDTQYF.

The CDR3 reads CASSAGLGGTDTQYF. The DNA of the CDR3 is TGTGCCAGCAGCGCTGGTCTTGGGGGCACAGATACGCAGTATTTT. V gene TRBV9 combines with J gene TRBJ2-3, with unresolved D. V shed 3 bases and J shed 1 base, with 12 bases lying between them. Germline V gene lookup returns CDR1 SGDLS and CDR2 YYNGEE. This CDR3 comprises 15 residues.

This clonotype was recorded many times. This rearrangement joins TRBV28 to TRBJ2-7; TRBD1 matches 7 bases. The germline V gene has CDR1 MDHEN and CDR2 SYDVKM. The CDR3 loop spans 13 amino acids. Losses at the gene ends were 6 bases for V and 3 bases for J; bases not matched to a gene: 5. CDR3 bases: TGTGCCAGCAGCAGGACAGGAGGCTACGAGCAGTACTTC. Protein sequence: CASSRTGGYEQYF. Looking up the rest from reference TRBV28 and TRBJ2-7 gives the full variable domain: DVKVTQSSRYLVKRTGEKVFLECVQDMDHENMFWYRQDPGLGLRLIYFSYDVKMKEKGDIPEGYSVSREKKERFSLILESASTNQTSMYLCASSRTGGYEQYFGPGTRLTVT.

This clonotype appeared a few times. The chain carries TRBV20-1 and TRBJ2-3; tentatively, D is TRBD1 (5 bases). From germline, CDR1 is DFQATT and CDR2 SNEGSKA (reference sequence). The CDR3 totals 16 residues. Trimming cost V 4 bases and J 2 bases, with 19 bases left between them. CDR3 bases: TGCAGTGCTAAAGATCATTCTAGGGGTACCACAGATACGCAGTATTTT. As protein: CSAKDHSRGTTDTQYF.

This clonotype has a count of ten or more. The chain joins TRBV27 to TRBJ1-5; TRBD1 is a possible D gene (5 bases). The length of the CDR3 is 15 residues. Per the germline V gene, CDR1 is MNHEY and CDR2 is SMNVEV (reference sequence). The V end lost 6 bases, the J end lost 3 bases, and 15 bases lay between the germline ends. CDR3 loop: CASSPGTGANQPQHF. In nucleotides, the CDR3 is TGTGCCAGCAGCCCCGGGACGGGCGCCAATCAGCCCCAGCATTTT.

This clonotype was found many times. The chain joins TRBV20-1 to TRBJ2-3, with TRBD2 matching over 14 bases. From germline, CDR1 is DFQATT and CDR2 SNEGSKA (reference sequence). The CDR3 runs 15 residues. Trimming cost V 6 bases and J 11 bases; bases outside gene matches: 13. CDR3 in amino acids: CSAPVGTSGSHMQYF. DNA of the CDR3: TGCAGTGCCCCGGTCGGGACTAGCGGGAGTCATATGCAGTATTTT.

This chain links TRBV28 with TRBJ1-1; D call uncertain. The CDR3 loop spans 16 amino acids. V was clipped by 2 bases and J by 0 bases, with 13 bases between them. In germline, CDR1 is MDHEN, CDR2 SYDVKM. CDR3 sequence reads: CASSLKVSFMNTEAFF. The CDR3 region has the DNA TGTGCCAGCAGTTTAAAGGTGTCCTTCATGAACACTGAAGCTTTCTTT.

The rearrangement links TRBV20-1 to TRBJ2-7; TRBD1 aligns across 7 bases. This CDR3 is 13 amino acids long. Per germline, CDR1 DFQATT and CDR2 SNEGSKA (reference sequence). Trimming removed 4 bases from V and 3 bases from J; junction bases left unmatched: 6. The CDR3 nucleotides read TGCAGTGCTATTCCAGACAGGGTCTACGAGCAGTACTTC. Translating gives CSAIPDRVYEQYF.

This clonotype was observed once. DNA for the CDR3: TGTGCCAGTAGTATTGGACTAGCGGGAGGCGCCGGCTACGAGCAGTACTTC. Its translation: CASSIGLAGGAGYEQYF. V usage is TRBV19 and J usage is TRBJ2-7; 14 positions agree with TRBD2. The trim removed 3 bases at V and 3 bases at J, leaving 7 bases unmatched. The germline V gene encodes CDR1 LNHDA and CDR2 SQIVND (reference sequence). CDR3 size: 17 residues. Full variable domain (remainder filled in from reference TRBV19 and TRBJ2-7): DGGITQSPKYLFRKEGQNVTLSCEQNLNHDAMYWYRQDPGQGLRLIYYSQIVNDFQKGDIAEGYSVSREKKESFPLTVTSAQKNPTAFYLCASSIGLAGGAGYEQYFGPGTRLTVT.

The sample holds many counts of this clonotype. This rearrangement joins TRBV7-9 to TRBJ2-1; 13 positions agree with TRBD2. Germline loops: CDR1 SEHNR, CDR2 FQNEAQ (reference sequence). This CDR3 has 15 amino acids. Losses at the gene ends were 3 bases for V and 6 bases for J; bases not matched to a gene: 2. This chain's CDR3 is CASSFRTSGSNEQFF. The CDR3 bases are TGTGCCAGCAGCTTTCGGACTAGCGGGAGCAATGAGCAGTTCTTC.

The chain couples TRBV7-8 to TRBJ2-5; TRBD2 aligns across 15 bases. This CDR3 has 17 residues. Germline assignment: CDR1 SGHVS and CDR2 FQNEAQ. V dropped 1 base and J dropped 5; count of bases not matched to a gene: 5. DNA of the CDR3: TGTGCCAGCAGCTTAGGGACTAGCGGGAGGGGTATTGAGACCCAGTACTTC. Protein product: CASSLGTSGRGIETQYF.

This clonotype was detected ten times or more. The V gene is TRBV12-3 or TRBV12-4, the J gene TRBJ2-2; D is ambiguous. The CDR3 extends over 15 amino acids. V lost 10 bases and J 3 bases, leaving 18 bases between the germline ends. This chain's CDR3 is CATAASGLDTGELFF. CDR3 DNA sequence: TGTGCCACCGCGGCCTCCGGGTTGGACACCGGGGAGCTGTTTTTT.

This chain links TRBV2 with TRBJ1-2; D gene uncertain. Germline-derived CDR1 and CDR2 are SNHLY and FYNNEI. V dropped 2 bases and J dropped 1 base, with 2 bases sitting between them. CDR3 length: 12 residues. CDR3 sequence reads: CASSELNYGYTF. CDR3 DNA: TGTGCCAGCAGTGAACTTAACTATGGCTACACCTTC. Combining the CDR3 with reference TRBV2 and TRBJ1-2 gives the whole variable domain EPEVTQTPSHQVTQMGQEVILRCVPISNHLYFYWYRQILGQKVEFLVSFYNNEISEKSEIFDDQFSVERPDGSNFTLKIRSTKLEDSAMYFCASSELNYGYTFGSGTRLTVV.

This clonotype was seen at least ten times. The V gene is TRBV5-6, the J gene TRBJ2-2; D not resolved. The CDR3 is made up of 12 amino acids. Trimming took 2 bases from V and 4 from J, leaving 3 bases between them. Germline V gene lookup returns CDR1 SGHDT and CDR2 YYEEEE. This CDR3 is CASSFTTGELFF. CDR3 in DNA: TGTGCCAGCAGCTTTACCACCGGGGAGCTGTTTTTT. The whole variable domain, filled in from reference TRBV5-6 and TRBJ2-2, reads DAGVTQSPTHLIKTRGQQVTLRCSPKSGHDTVSWYQQALGQGPQFIFQYYEEEERQRGNFPDRFSGHQFPNYSSELNVNALLLGDSALYLCASSFTTGELFFGEGSRLTVL.

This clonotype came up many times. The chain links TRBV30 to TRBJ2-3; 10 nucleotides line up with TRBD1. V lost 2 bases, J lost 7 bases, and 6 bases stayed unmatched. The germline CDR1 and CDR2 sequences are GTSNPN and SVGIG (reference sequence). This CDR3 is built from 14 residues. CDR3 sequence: CAWSTGTGDYTQYF. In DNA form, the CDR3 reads TGTGCCTGGAGTACTGGGACAGGGGATTATACGCAGTATTTT.

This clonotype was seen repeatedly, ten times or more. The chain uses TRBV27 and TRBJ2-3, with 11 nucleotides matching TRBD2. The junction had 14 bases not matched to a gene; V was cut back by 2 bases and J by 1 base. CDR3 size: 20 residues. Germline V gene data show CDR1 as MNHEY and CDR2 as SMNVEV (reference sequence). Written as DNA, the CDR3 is TGTGCCAGCAGTTTACTGCCCCCCGAACTAGCGGGAGTGGGCACAGATACGCAGTATTTT. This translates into CASSLLPPELAGVGTDTQYF.

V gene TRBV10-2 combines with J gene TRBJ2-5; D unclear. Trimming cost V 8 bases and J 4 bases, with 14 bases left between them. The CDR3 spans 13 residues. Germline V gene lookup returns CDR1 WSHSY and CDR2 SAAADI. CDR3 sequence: CASEGQVGETQYF. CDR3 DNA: TGCGCCAGCGAAGGGCAGGTTGGAGAGACCCAGTACTTC.

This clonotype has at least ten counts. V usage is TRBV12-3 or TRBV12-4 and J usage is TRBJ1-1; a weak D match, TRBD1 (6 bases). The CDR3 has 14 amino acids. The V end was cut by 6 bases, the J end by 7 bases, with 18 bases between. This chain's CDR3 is CASRRGHRSGEAFF. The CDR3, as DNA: TGTGCCAGCAGAAGGGGACACCGGTCGGGTGAAGCTTTCTTT.

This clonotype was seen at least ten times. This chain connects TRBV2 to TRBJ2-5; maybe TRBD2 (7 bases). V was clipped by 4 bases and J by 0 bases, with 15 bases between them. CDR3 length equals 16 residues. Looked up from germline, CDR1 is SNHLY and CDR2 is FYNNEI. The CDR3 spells CASSAGGGWYQETQYF. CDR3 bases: TGTGCCAGCAGTGCGGGCGGGGGCTGGTACCAAGAGACCCAGTACTTC.

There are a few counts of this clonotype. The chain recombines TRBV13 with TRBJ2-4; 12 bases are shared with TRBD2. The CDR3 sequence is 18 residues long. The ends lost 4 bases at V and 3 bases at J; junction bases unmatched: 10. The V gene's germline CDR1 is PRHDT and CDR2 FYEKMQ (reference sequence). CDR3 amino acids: CASSSTSGRSRDKNIQYF. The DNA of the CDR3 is TGTGCCAGCAGCTCGACTAGCGGGAGAAGTCGGGACAAAAACATTCAGTACTTC.

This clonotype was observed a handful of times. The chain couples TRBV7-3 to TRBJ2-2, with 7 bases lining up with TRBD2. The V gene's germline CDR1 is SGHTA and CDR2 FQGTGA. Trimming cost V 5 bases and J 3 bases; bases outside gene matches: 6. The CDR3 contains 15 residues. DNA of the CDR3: TGTGCCAGCAGCCCGACTAGCAGCTACACCGGGGAGCTGTTTTTT. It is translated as CASSPTSSYTGELFF.

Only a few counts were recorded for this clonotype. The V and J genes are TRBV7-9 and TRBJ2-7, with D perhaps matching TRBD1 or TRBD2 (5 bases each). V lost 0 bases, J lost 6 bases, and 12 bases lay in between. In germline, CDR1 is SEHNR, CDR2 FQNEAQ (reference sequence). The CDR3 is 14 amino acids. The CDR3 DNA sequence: TGTGCCAGCAGCTTAGCGGGGACGGCTAGCGAGCAGTACTTC. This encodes CASSLAGTASEQYF.

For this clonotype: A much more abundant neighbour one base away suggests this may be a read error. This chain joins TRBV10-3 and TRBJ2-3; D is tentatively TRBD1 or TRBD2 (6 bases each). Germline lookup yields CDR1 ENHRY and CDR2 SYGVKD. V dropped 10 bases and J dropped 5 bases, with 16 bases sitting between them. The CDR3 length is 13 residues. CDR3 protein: CATSYREVDTQYF. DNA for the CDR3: TGTGCCACCAGCTACAGGGAGGTAGATACGCAGTATTTT.

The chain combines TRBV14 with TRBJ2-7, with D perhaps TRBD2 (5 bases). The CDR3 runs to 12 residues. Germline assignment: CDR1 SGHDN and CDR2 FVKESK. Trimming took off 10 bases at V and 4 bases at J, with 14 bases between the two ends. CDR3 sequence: CAINAPGYEQYF. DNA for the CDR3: TGTGCCATTAACGCACCGGGGTACGAGCAGTACTTC.

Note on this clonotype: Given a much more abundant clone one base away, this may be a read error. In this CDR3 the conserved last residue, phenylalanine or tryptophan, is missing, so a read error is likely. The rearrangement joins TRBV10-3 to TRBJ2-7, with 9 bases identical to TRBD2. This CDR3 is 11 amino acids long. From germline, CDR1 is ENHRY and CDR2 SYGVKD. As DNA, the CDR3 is TGTTCTAGCGGGAACACCTACGAGCAGTACCTC. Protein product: CSSGNTYEQYL.

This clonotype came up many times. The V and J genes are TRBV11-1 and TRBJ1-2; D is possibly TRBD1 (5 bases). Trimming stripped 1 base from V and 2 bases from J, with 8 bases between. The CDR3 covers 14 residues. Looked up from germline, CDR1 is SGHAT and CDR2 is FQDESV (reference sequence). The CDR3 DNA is TGTGCCAGCAGCTTAGTAGACAGCAACTATGGCTACACCTTC. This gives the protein CASSLVDSNYGYTF.